Described below is a single T cell receptor beta chain sequence and its context. These data originate in a study of blood T cell repertoires in COVID-19. As for the study in general: Italy, Spain and the United States were the sources of the convalescent and acute COVID-19 samples.

The table came from immunoSEQ multiplex PCR; TCRdb's copy has only in-frame clones and leaves some out. This sample has some 300,000 clones, with around four fifths found just once. The ends lost 8 bases at V and 3 bases at J; junction bases unmatched: 9. The CDR3 is 15 amino acids. Germline CDR1 MNHEY, CDR2 SVGAGI. Sequencing used peripheral blood. The TCR comes from a woman aged 45-65 years with active or convalescent COVID-19. The J gene is TRBJ1-5, the V gene TRBV6-5; 8 nucleotides match TRBD1. CDR3 amino acids: CASSQSRGHNQPQHF. The CDR3 DNA reads as TGTGCCAGCTCTCAGAGCAGGGGGCACAATCAGCCCCAGCATTTT.